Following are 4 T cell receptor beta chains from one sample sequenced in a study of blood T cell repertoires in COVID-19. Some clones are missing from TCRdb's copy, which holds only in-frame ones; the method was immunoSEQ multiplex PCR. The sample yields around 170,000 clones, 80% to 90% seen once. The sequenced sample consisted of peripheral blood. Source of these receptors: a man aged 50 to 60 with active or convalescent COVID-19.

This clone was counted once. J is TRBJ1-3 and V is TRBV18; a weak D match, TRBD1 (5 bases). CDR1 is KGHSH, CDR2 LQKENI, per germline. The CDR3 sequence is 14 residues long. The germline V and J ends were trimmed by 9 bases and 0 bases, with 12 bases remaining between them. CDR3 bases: TGTGCCAGTTCAACAGGCCCCTCTGGAAACACCATATATTTT. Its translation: CASSTGPSGNTIYF.

CDR3 nucleotides: TGTGCCAGCAGCCAAAGGACAGGGGGCTCTTCGGGCTACACCTTC. As protein: CASSQRTGGSSGYTF. The chain recombines TRBV3-1 (or the pseudogene TRBV3-2) with TRBJ1-2; 11 nucleotides agree with TRBD1. The CDR3 is 15 residues long. Germline loops: CDR1 LGHDT, CDR2 YNNKEL (reference sequence). V trimming: 2 bases; J trimming: 8 bases; junction bases outside the gene matches: 7.

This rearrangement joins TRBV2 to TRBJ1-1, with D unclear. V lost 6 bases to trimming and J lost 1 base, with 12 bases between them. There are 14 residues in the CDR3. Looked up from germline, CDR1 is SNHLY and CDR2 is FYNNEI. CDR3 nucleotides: TGTGCCAGCAGAAAGACAAACGGGAACACTGAAGCTTTCTTT. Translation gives CASRKTNGNTEAFF.

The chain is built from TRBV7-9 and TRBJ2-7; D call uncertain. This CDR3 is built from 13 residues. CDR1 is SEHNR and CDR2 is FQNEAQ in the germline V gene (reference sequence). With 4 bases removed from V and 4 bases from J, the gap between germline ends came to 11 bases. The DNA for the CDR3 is TGTGCCAGCAGCTCCCAGGATTCATACGAGCAGTACTTC. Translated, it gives CASSSQDSYEQYF.